These 3 T cell receptor beta chains originate from one sample sequenced in a study of T cells in Graves' hyperthyroidism and ophthalmopathy. What was amplified from RNA transcripts were TCR beta CDR3 regions. A first-round RT-PCR of the TCR CDR3 used the HTBI primer set. MiXCR, applied by TCRdb to the multiplex PCR reads, yields one record per CDR3 protein. This table holds approximately 490,000 distinct CDR3 sequences, around a fifth found once. Input material: blood. All receptors derive from a woman aged 70-85 years with Graves' ophthalmopathy.

This clonotype was seen only a few times. The rearrangement links TRBV11-1 to TRBJ2-6, with D uncertain. The CDR3 has 17 amino acids. Trimming took off 5 bases at V and 0 bases at J, with 14 bases between the two ends. Germline values: CDR1 SGHAT, CDR2 FQDESV (reference sequence). The CDR3 bases are TGTGCCAGCAGCAAGCAAAGGACGCGCTCTGGGGCCAACGTCCTGACTTTC. This codes for CASSKQRTRSGANVLTF.

J is TRBJ2-2 and V is TRBV4-3; D is ambiguous. Trimming took 6 bases from V and 0 from J, leaving 14 bases between them. Germline V lookup: CDR1 LGHNA, CDR2 YSLEER. The CDR3 spans 16 residues. The CDR3, as DNA: TGCGCCAGCAGGCCCAGGAGTGGGTCGAACACCGGGGAGCTGTTTTTT. Its protein is CASRPRSGSNTGELFF.

The chain has TRBV9 and TRBJ2-7; no firm D call. The V and J ends lost 0 bases and 7 bases respectively, with 14 bases between them. Germline V lookup: CDR1 SGDLS, CDR2 YYNGEE. This CDR3 spans 14 amino acids. The chain's CDR3 is CASSVGPTEGEQYF. CDR3 nucleotides: TGTGCCAGCAGCGTAGGTCCTACCGAAGGGGAGCAGTACTTC.